These T cell receptor beta chains were read from a single sample in a study of blood T cell repertoires in COVID-19. Clones were read by immunoSEQ multiplex PCR, and TCRdb kept only the in-frame ones, dropping some. The data hold 250,000 or so clones, with roughly nine tenths observed a single time. What was sequenced was peripheral blood. These TCRs come from a man in his fifties or sixties with acute or convalescent COVID-19. Both conserved end residues are part of each CDR3. The order of the fields is V gene, D gene, clone size, CDR3 length, J gene, CDR3 protein, CDR3 DNA. A D gene is named only where the DNA matches it firmly. Size is omitted from some rows. Given values are once, few, many or a class for expanded clones.

TRBV20-1	NA	NA	15	TRBJ1-4	CSASRPGLGDEKLFF	TGCAGTGCTAGTAGGCCAGGCCTCGGGGATGAAAAACTGTTTTTT
TRBV27	TRBD2	NA	21	TRBJ2-7	CASSLSMPPGLAGGRSYEQYF	TGTGCCAGCAGTTTATCCATGCCCCCGGGACTAGCGGGAGGGCGATCCTACGAGCAGTACTTC
TRBV5-1	TRBD1	few	14	TRBJ1-6	CASSSTGDNSPLHF	TGCGCCAGCAGCAGTACAGGGGATAATTCACCCCTCCACTTT
TRBV5-4	TRBD2	NA	16	TRBJ2-7	CASSLGGRLAGYEQYF	TGTGCCAGCAGCTTGGGTGGGAGACTAGCGGGGTACGAGCAGTACTTC
TRBV7-3	TRBD2	NA	14	TRBJ2-1	CASSPPGLGVEQFF	TGTGCCAGCAGCCCCCCGGGACTAGGGGTTGAGCAGTTCTTC
TRBV6-6	TRBD2	NA	15	TRBJ2-1	CASSYGRERDNEQFF	TGTGCCAGCAGTTACGGGCGGGAGCGGGACAATGAGCAGTTCTTC
TRBV5-4	TRBD2	few	15	TRBJ2-7	CASSLFEREEDEQYF	TGTGCCAGCAGCTTGTTCGAGCGGGAGGAGGACGAGCAGTACTTC
TRBV24-1	TRBD1	NA	14	TRBJ1-1	CATSPGQENTEAFF	TGTGCCACCAGCCCTGGACAGGAGAACACTGAAGCTTTCTTT
TRBV27	NA	NA	16	TRBJ2-7	CASSPKRQAISYEQYF	TGTGCCAGCAGCCCGAAACGGCAGGCGATCTCCTACGAGCAGTACTTC
TRBV18	TRBD1	NA	13	TRBJ1-2	CASSPTGDYGYTF	TGTGCCAGCTCACCGACAGGGGACTATGGCTACACCTTC
TRBV28	NA	NA	13	TRBJ1-4	CASLLSTNEKLFF	TGTGCCAGCCTTCTCTCAACTAATGAAAAACTGTTTTTT
TRBV6-2/TRBV6-3	TRBD2	NA	20	TRBJ2-5	CASSYSHGLAGGPYQETQYF	TGTGCCAGCAGTTACTCCCACGGACTAGCGGGAGGGCCCTACCAAGAGACCCAGTACTTC
TRBV28	NA	NA	13	TRBJ1-4	CASSLGADEKLFF	TGTGCCAGCAGTTTGGGGGCGGATGAAAAACTGTTTTTT
TRBV14	NA	NA	15	TRBJ2-5	CASSQTGWYQETQYF	TGTGCCAGCAGCCAGACAGGATGGTACCAAGAGACCCAGTACTTC
TRBV21-1	NA	NA	13	TRBJ1-5	CASSNKGEQPQHF	TGTGCCAGCAGCAATAAAGGAGAGCAGCCCCAGCATTTT
TRBV7-2	NA	NA	13	TRBJ2-2	CASSPTGTGELFF	TGTGCCAGCAGCCCAACAGGGACCGGGGAGCTGTTTTTT
TRBV9	NA	NA	19	TRBJ1-2	CASSVSGGAPLIEIYGYTF	TGTGCCAGCAGCGTAAGTGGCGGGGCCCCCCTCATCGAGATCTATGGCTACACCTTC
TRBV6-5	NA	NA	14	TRBJ1-1	CASTNFLSGTEAFF	TGTGCCAGCACTAATTTCTTGAGCGGGACTGAAGCTTTCTTT
TRBV27	TRBD2	NA	14	TRBJ2-1	CASSFSAGEVEQFF	TGTGCCAGCAGTTTCTCAGCGGGAGAAGTTGAGCAGTTCTTC
TRBV28	NA	many	11	TRBJ1-1	CASISNTEAFF	TGTGCCAGCATTAGCAACACTGAAGCTTTCTTT
TRBV5-1	TRBD1	NA	15	TRBJ2-5	CASSPGTGGQETQYF	TGCGCCAGCAGCCCGGGGACAGGGGGCCAAGAGACCCAGTACTTC
TRBV7-2	TRBD2	NA	15	TRBJ2-2	CASSPASGNTGELFF	TGTGCCAGCAGTCCAGCTAGCGGGAACACCGGGGAGCTGTTTTTT
TRBV28	NA	NA	13	TRBJ1-4	CASSPDEVEKLFF	TGTGCCAGCAGCCCCGATGAGGTTGAAAAACTGTTTTTT
TRBV6-1	NA	few	13	TRBJ1-6	CASSEKGDSPLHF	TGTGCCAGCAGTGAAAAGGGGGATTCACCCCTCCACTTT
TRBV19	TRBD1	NA	14	TRBJ1-5	CASSQQGAGQPQHF	TGTGCCAGTAGCCAACAGGGGGCGGGGCAGCCCCAGCATTTT
TRBV6-1	NA	NA	13	TRBJ1-1	CASSEDRLSEAFF	TGTGCCAGCAGTGAAGACAGGCTGTCTGAAGCTTTCTTT
TRBV7-8	TRBD2	NA	18	TRBJ2-3	CASSLVSGRFESTDTQYF	TGTGCCAGCAGCTTAGTTAGCGGGAGATTCGAAAGCACAGATACGCAGTATTTT
TRBV6-1	TRBD1	NA	17	TRBJ1-5	CASSEEGAGRLSEPQHF	TGTGCCAGCAGTGAAGAGGGGGCAGGGCGCCTTTCCGAGCCCCAGCATTTT
TRBV24-1	NA	NA	15	TRBJ2-1	CATSPQGGSYNEQFF	TGTGCCACCAGTCCACAGGGCGGCTCCTACAATGAGCAGTTCTTC
TRBV6-6	TRBD1	NA	14	TRBJ1-4	CASRQTGLGEKLFF	TGTGCCAGCAGGCAGACAGGGCTGGGTGAAAAACTGTTTTTT
TRBV6-2/TRBV6-3	TRBD1	NA	16	TRBJ1-2	CASSYPGQPVRSGYTF	TGTGCCAGCAGTTACCCGGGACAGCCCGTTCGCAGTGGCTACACCTTC
TRBV11-3	NA	few	12	TRBJ2-7	CASSYLEGEQYF	TGTGCCAGCAGTTATCTCGAGGGCGAGCAGTACTTC
TRBV6-1	NA	NA	13	TRBJ2-5	CASSERGRETQYF	TGTGCCAGCAGTGAACGGGGGAGGGAGACCCAGTACTTC
TRBV19	NA	NA	14	TRBJ2-5	CASSGSPGEETQYF	TGTGCCAGTAGTGGTAGTCCGGGAGAAGAGACCCAGTACTTC
TRBV6-6	TRBD1	NA	16	TRBJ1-4	CASSYYQGAGNEKLFF	TGTGCCAGCAGTTACTATCAGGGGGCCGGTAATGAAAAACTGTTTTTT
TRBV19	NA	NA	12	TRBJ1-2	CASSSQGGGYTF	TGTGCCAGTAGTAGCCAGGGCGGTGGCTACACCTTC
TRBV30	TRBD1	NA	12	TRBJ2-7	CALQGAPYEQYF	TGTGCCTTACAGGGGGCGCCTTACGAGCAGTACTTC
TRBV7-6	TRBD2	many	14	TRBJ2-5	CASSLGGLEETQYF	TGTGCCAGCAGCTTAGGGGGACTAGAAGAGACCCAGTACTTC
TRBV9	TRBD1	once	15	TRBJ2-2	CASSPGTGGLGELFF	TGTGCCAGCAGCCCAGGGACAGGGGGCCTCGGGGAGCTGTTTTTT
TRBV10-3	NA	NA	14	TRBJ2-3	CAISELKGADTQYF	TGTGCCATCAGTGAGCTTAAGGGGGCAGATACGCAGTATTTT
TRBV27	NA	NA	14	TRBJ1-6	CASSLSTENSPLHF	TGTGCCAGCAGTTTATCTACAGAAAATTCACCCCTCCACTTT
TRBV30	NA	NA	14	TRBJ1-1	CAWSRDTSDTEAFF	TGTGCCTGGAGTCGGGACACCTCGGACACTGAAGCTTTCTTT
TRBV7-2	NA	NA	15	TRBJ1-5	CASSSQIGEDQPQHF	TGTGCCAGCAGCTCCCAGATAGGGGAAGACCAGCCCCAGCATTTT
TRBV7-9	NA	NA	14	TRBJ2-3	CASSLVPSTDTQYF	TGTGCCAGCAGCTTAGTCCCGAGCACAGATACGCAGTATTTT
TRBV18	NA	NA	16	TRBJ2-3	CASSPTRLANTDTQYF	TGTGCCAGCTCACCAACTAGATTGGCGAACACAGATACGCAGTATTTT
TRBV5-1	TRBD1	NA	19	TRBJ2-3	CASSRPHSRDRGPPDTQYF	TGCGCCAGCAGCCGTCCGCACTCCCGGGACAGGGGCCCTCCAGATACGCAGTATTTT
TRBV30	NA	NA	14	TRBJ1-6	CAWRQNPDNSPLHF	TGTGCCTGGCGACAGAATCCCGATAATTCACCCCTCCACTTT
TRBV10-2	NA	NA	12	TRBJ2-7	CASRVGEVEQYF	TGCGCCAGCAGGGTAGGGGAGGTCGAGCAGTACTTC
TRBV28	TRBD2	NA	15	TRBJ2-7	CASRTSGSGSYEQYF	TGTGCCAGCAGGACAAGCGGGAGTGGATCCTACGAGCAGTACTTC
TRBV4-1	NA	few	14	TRBJ2-1	CASSQAIRSNEQFF	TGCGCCAGCAGCCAAGCAATCAGGTCCAATGAGCAGTTCTTC
TRBV23-1	TRBD2	NA	19	TRBJ2-3	CASSQWKEGSGFSTDTQYF	TGCGCCAGCAGTCAATGGAAGGAGGGTAGCGGGTTTAGCACAGATACGCAGTATTTT
TRBV28	TRBD1	NA	13	TRBJ1-2	CASSTGGNYGYTF	TGTGCCAGCAGTACAGGGGGAAACTATGGCTACACCTTC
TRBV6-5	NA	NA	15	TRBJ1-5	CASSLAGGTNQPQHF	TGTGCCAGCAGTTTGGCGGGGGGGACCAATCAGCCCCAGCATTTT